This TCR beta chain was sequenced during a study of blood T cells in healthy people across ages. The wider study: Per two T cells, about one barcoded beta molecule was captured through template switching. Whole-study findings and limits: With age, beta diversity per million T cells declined roughly linearly, significantly by 35 to 40.

Using a J-beta primer mix together with a sample-barcoded 5' primer, a second PCR was run for about 7 to 12 cycles. TCRdb called the 5' RACE reads again in MiXCR, with one record for every CDR3 protein. The table records about 1.6 million distinct CDR3 sequences, about 31% of them present only once. V was clipped by 1 base and J by 8 bases; unmatched bases: 4. Germline lookup yields CDR1 SGHKS and CDR2 YYEKEE (reference sequence). The CDR3 totals 15 residues. Donors each provided around 10 milliliters of peripheral blood. There are a few counts of this clonotype. The antigen is undetermined. The V call is TRBV5-5, the J call TRBJ2-1; 12 nucleotides line up with TRBD2. This clonotype was sampled from a woman aged 30 to 39 in good health. The sequenced material came from blood. The DNA for the CDR3 is TGTGCCAGCAGCTTGAGTACTAGCGGGGGGTATGAGCAGTTCTTC. Amino acid sequence: CASSLSTSGGYEQFF.